Listed here are 2 T cell receptor beta chains from one sample, sequenced in a study of STAT3 mutations in large granular lymphocyte leukemia. General study points: At least one immunodominant TCR beta clonotype appeared in every T-cell large granular lymphocyte leukemia patient.

Profiling relied on immunoSEQ multiplex PCR, and the TCRdb table lists in-frame clones only, not all of them. In the table there are roughly 46,000 clones, about 81% of which are singletons. These receptors have no known antigen. The sample was PBMCs. The source of these receptors is a human donor with T large granular lymphocyte leukemia. Some clones in this sample may be carry-over from other donors' samples.

The V gene is TRBV7-9, the J gene TRBJ1-3; 7 nucleotides agree with TRBD1. The germline V gene has CDR1 SEHNR and CDR2 FQNEAQ (reference sequence). The CDR3 covers 14 residues. With 5 bases clipped from V and 1 base from J, the junction kept 2 bases outside the gene matches. CDR3 amino acids: CASSPTGSGNTIYF. Here the CDR3 DNA reads TGTGCCAGCAGCCCGACAGGGTCTGGAAACACCATATATTTT. The variable domain in full, with the rest retrieved from reference TRBV7-9 and TRBJ1-3, is DTGVSQNPRHKITKRGQNVTFRCDPISEHNRLYWYRQTLGQGPEFLTYFQNEAQLEKSRLLSDRFSAERPKGSFSTLEIQRTEQGDSAMYLCASSPTGSGNTIYFGEGSWLTVV.

The chain recombines TRBV27 with TRBJ1-2; D uncertain. The germline V and J ends were trimmed by 0 bases and 7 bases, with 15 bases remaining between them. This CDR3 has 15 residues. The germline gives CDR1 MNHEY, CDR2 SMNVEV (reference sequence). Here the CDR3 DNA reads TGTGCCAGCAGTTTATCAGCCAGCTACATCCCTGGCTACACCTTC. Protein sequence: CASSLSASYIPGYTF.